This T cell receptor beta chain comes out of a study of T cells after yellow fever vaccination. Many counts were recorded for this clonotype. Each CDR3 protein is one row after TCRdb ran MiXCR on the 5' RACE reads. The sample has some 350,000 distinct CDR3 sequences; over 5% are singletons. The junction had 12 bases not matched to a gene; V was cut back by 2 bases and J by 3 bases. The CDR3 length is 18 residues. Germline assignment: CDR1 MNHEY and CDR2 SVGAGI. The rearrangement joins TRBV6-5 to TRBJ1-1; 10 positions match TRBD1. This clonotype was sampled from a man aged 25 to 45 who received the YFV17D yellow fever vaccine. Sample: PBMCs, taken 5 days after the yellow fever booster vaccination. CDR3 sequence reads: CASSYGLPWGTGDTEAFF. For the CDR3, the DNA is TGTGCCAGCAGTTACGGCCTGCCATGGGGGACAGGGGACACTGAAGCTTTCTTT.